A selection of T cell receptor beta chains follows, all from one sample in a study of T cells expressing NK-cell markers. Following a re-call of the 5' RACE reads, TCRdb has one entry per CDR3 protein and lacks DNA. The sample has around 380,000 distinct CDR3 sequences; the top ten hold about 10%. Sequencing was carried out using blood T cells: a sorted CD56 or NKG2C T cell subset, CD4+ or CD8+ T cells, or bulk PBMC T cells (not recorded which). The receptors stem from a woman in her forties or fifties in good health. Each CDR3 is given with its conserved first and last residue. Fields, in order: J gene, V gene, CDR3 protein.

j_gene: TRBJ2-3
v_gene: TRBV24-1
CDR3aa: CATHNGGQPLTDTQYF

j_gene: TRBJ1-1
v_gene: TRBV11-2
CDR3aa: CASSLELGYTEAFF

j_gene: TRBJ2-2
v_gene: TRBV5-1
CDR3aa: CASSLEEATGELFF

j_gene: TRBJ2-1
v_gene: TRBV27
CDR3aa: CASSLAGGGWNEQFF

j_gene: TRBJ1-2
v_gene: TRBV20-1
CDR3aa: CSAPYNRGRAYGYTF

j_gene: TRBJ1-6
v_gene: TRBV7-9
CDR3aa: CASSPGGTMLTSSPLHF

j_gene: TRBJ2-7
v_gene: TRBV12-3/TRBV12-4
CDR3aa: CASSLGTRQLAYEQYF

j_gene: TRBJ2-2
v_gene: TRBV29-1
CDR3aa: CSVQRYTGELFF

j_gene: TRBJ1-2
v_gene: TRBV6-5
CDR3aa: CASSYGRAANYGYTF

j_gene: TRBJ2-3
v_gene: TRBV12-3/TRBV12-4
CDR3aa: CASSSSGVTDTQYF

j_gene: TRBJ2-1
v_gene: TRBV5-6
CDR3aa: CASFPQGLPDNEQFF

j_gene: TRBJ2-5
v_gene: TRBV21-1
CDR3aa: CASSKEGGRPARETQYF

j_gene: TRBJ2-5
v_gene: TRBV20-1
CDR3aa: CSASPDYSRQETQYF

j_gene: TRBJ2-1
v_gene: TRBV24-1
CDR3aa: CATRGRSGGDNEQFF

j_gene: TRBJ1-2
v_gene: TRBV20-1
CDR3aa: CSARDGFMARYTF

j_gene: TRBJ1-2
v_gene: TRBV12-3/TRBV12-4
CDR3aa: CTVLGQGYGYTF

j_gene: TRBJ2-1
v_gene: TRBV15
CDR3aa: CATTKPAYNEQFF

j_gene: TRBJ2-1
v_gene: TRBV5-1
CDR3aa: CASMRGESSYNEQFF

j_gene: TRBJ2-3
v_gene: TRBV9
CDR3aa: CASSEAPSTDTQYF

j_gene: TRBJ2-1
v_gene: TRBV5-1
CDR3aa: CASSPHLSGNYNEQFF

j_gene: TRBJ2-1
v_gene: TRBV7-9
CDR3aa: CASSLQGRLAGDSEQFF

j_gene: TRBJ2-2
v_gene: TRBV9
CDR3aa: CASSVGEVPTHGELFF

j_gene: TRBJ2-3
v_gene: TRBV7-9
CDR3aa: CASSLEGGRGTDTQYF

j_gene: TRBJ2-1
v_gene: TRBV9
CDR3aa: CASSTSSGDEQFF

j_gene: TRBJ2-1
v_gene: TRBV5-1
CDR3aa: CASSPSLAGGSTSYNEQFF

j_gene: TRBJ2-1
v_gene: TRBV4-1
CDR3aa: CASSRQLADSYNEQFF

j_gene: TRBJ2-1
v_gene: TRBV5-1
CDR3aa: CASSLGTPSEQFF

j_gene: TRBJ2-7
v_gene: TRBV5-1
CDR3aa: CASSPRGSISYEQYF

j_gene: TRBJ2-5
v_gene: TRBV5-6
CDR3aa: CPSSPGGLAGVGETQYF

j_gene: TRBJ2-1
v_gene: TRBV29-1
CDR3aa: CSVGEGLLGDEQFF

j_gene: TRBJ1-4
v_gene: TRBV25-1
CDR3aa: CASSHDNIQKLFF

j_gene: TRBJ1-1
v_gene: TRBV12-1
CDR3aa: CASSLNGSVEAFF

j_gene: TRBJ2-3
v_gene: TRBV3-1
CDR3aa: CASSPYAGGTQYF

j_gene: TRBJ2-1
v_gene: TRBV14
CDR3aa: CASAIAGGNEQFF

j_gene: TRBJ2-1
v_gene: TRBV12-3/TRBV12-4
CDR3aa: CASSFERAHRNEQFF

j_gene: TRBJ2-3
v_gene: TRBV4-2
CDR3aa: CASSPRRGTSTDTQYF

j_gene: TRBJ2-1
v_gene: TRBV3-1
CDR3aa: CASGGLAGVGEQFF

j_gene: TRBJ1-1
v_gene: TRBV9
CDR3aa: CASSPWTGGGDTEAFF

j_gene: TRBJ2-5
v_gene: TRBV15
CDR3aa: CATSSLGAVGGTQYF

j_gene: TRBJ2-1
v_gene: TRBV12-3/TRBV12-4
CDR3aa: CASRGLAGGSSYNEQFF

j_gene: TRBJ1-1
v_gene: TRBV5-1
CDR3aa: CASSGGEGGSTEAFF

j_gene: TRBJ2-5
v_gene: TRBV7-3
CDR3aa: CASSLTGGVEETQYF

j_gene: TRBJ2-1
v_gene: TRBV28
CDR3aa: CASNTPPGEQFF